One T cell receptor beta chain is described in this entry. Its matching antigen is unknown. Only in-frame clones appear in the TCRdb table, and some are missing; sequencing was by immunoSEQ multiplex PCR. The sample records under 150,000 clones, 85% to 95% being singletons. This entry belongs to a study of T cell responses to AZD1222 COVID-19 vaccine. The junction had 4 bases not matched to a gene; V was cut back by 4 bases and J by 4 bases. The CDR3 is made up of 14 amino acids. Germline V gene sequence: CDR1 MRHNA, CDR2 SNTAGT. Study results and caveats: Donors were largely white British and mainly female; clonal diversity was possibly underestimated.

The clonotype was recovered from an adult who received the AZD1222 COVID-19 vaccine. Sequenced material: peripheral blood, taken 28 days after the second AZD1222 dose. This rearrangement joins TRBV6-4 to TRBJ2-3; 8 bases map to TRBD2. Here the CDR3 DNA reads TGTGCCAGCAGTGCGGGAGGGCCGTCAGATACGCAGTATTTT. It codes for CASSAGGPSDTQYF.